This TCR beta chain was found in a study of T cells in tumors after PD-1 blockade. TCRdb's table, derived via immunoSEQ multiplex PCR, lists solely in-frame clones and lacks some. This table has nearly 25,000 clones, about 84% appearing once. Trimming cost V 4 bases and J 1 base, with 8 bases left between them. The CDR3 extends over 14 amino acids. The germline V gene has CDR1 SGHRS and CDR2 YFSETQ. The chain joins TRBV5-1 to TRBJ2-2; D is perhaps TRBD1 (6 bases). This receptor was obtained from a human donor with basal cell carcinoma. This specimen consisted of PBMCs, obtained after anti-PD-1 treatment. In nucleotides, the CDR3 is TGCGCCAGCAGCGGGGGACAGAACACCGGGGAGCTGTTTTTT. Its translation: CASSGGQNTGELFF. Variable domain in full (rest from reference TRBV5-1 and TRBJ2-2): KAGVTQTPRYLIKTRGQQVTLSCSPISGHRSVSWYQQTPGQGLQFLFEYFSETQRNKGNFPGRFSGRQFSNSRSEMNVSTLELGDSALYLCASSGGQNTGELFFGEGSRLTVL.